This T cell receptor (beta chain) was captured in a study of cytotoxic CD8 clonotypes in ibrutinib-treated CLL. Overall study context: Among patients, around 24 responded partially and 2 completely; roughly 15 then stayed remitted and some twelve progressed after median around 68 months. The sample average was roughly 240,000 productive templates and tens of thousands of productive rearrangements.

Germline lookup yields CDR1 SGDLS and CDR2 YYNGEE. This CDR3 has 14 amino acids. Deletions cut 0 bases from V and 0 bases from J, with 5 bases between. TCRdb's copy holds only in-frame clones and misses some; the assay was immunoSEQ multiplex PCR. Of 75,000 to 90,000 clones detected, roughly 83% appear once; the ten largest clones hold around 37%. The TCR originated in a human donor with chronic lymphocytic leukemia. The chain has TRBV9 and TRBJ2-3, with D tentatively TRBD1 or TRBD2 (5 bases each). Sequenced material: PBMCs, taken after 24 months of ibrutinib treatment. CDR3 DNA sequence: TGTGCCAGCAGCGTAGGGGGGAGCACAGATACGCAGTATTTT. Its translation is CASSVGGSTDTQYF.